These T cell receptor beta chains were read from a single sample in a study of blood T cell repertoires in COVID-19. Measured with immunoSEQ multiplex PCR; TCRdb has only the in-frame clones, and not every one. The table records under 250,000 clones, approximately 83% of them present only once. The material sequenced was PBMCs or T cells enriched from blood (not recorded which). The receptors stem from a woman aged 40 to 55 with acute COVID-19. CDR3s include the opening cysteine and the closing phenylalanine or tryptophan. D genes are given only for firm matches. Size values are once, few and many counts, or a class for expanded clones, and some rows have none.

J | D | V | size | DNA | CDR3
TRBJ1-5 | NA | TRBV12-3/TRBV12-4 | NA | TGTGCCAGCAACGCGGGGGAGGGTCAGCCCCAGCATTTT | CASNAGEGQPQHF
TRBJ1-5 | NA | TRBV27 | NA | TGTGCCAGCAGTCCCATGGTAGATAGCAATCAGCCCCAGCATTTT | CASSPMVDSNQPQHF
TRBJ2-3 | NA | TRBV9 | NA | TGTGCCAGCAGCGTAGAAGGGGGCCTGCAAGGGACTAGCACAGATACGCAGTATTTT | CASSVEGGLQGTSTDTQYF
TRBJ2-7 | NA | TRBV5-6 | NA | TGTGCCAGCAGCCCCGGGACTCTCTCCTACGAGCAGTACTTC | CASSPGTLSYEQYF
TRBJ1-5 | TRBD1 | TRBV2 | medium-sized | TGTGCCAGCAGTGAATGGGCAGGGGGCGGTCAGCCCCAGCATTTT | CASSEWAGGGQPQHF
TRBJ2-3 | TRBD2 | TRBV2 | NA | TGTGCCAGCAGTGGGGAGCGGGAGCTCCATACGGATACGCAGTATTTT | CASSGERELHTDTQYF
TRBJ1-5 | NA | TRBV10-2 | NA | TGCGCCAGCAGCCTACAGGGTGGACAGCCCCAGCATTTT | CASSLQGGQPQHF
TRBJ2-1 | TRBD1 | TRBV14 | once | TGTGCCAGCAGCCGGCCCGGGACAGGGGTCTACAATGAGCAGTTCTTC | CASSRPGTGVYNEQFF
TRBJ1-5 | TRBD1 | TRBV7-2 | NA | TGTGCCAGCAGCCCCCCGACAGGGGCTAATCAGCCCCAGCATTTT | CASSPPTGANQPQHF
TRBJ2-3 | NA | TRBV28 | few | TGTGCCAGCAGTCGGTTTCCGAACACAGATACGCAGTATTTT | CASSRFPNTDTQYF
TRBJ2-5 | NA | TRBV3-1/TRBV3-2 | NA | TGTGCCAGCAGCCAAGGGCGCCGGGGAGAGACCCAGTACTTC | CASSQGRRGETQYF
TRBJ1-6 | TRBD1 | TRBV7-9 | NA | TGTGCCAGCAGCTTACCGGGACAGAAGAATTCACCCCTCCACTTT | CASSLPGQKNSPLHF
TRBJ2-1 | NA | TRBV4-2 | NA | TGTGCCAGCAGCCGAGTAGGGGGGGCCTTCTCCTACAATGAGCAGTTCTTC | CASSRVGGAFSYNEQFF
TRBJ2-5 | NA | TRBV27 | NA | TGTGCCAGCAGTTTTTCCGGACGGGGACAAGAGACCCAGTACTTC | CASSFSGRGQETQYF
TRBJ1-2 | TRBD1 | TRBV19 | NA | TGTGCCAGTAGTAGGGACAGTGCCAATAACTATGGCTACACCTTC | CASSRDSANNYGYTF
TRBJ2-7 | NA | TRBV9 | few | TGTGCCAGCAGCGTAGGGGGACACTCCTACGAGCAGTACTTC | CASSVGGHSYEQYF
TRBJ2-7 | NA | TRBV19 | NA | TGTGCCAGTAGTATTGAAGACAGGAGCTCCTACGAGCAGTACTTC | CASSIEDRSSYEQYF
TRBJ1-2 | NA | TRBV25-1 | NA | TGTGCCAGCAGTGGTACGTCAGGGAACTATGGCTACACCTTC | CASSGTSGNYGYTF
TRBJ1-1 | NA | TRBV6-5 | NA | TGTGCCAGCAGTTACTCGGGCAGCCTGAACACTGAAGCTTTCTTT | CASSYSGSLNTEAFF
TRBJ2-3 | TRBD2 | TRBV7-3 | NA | TGTGCCAGCAGCTTTTCCGGGGGGGCAGATACGCAGTATTTT | CASSFSGGADTQYF
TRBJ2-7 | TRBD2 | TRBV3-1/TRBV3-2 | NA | TGTGCCAGCAGCCAAGAGGGGTGGACTAGCGGGGCCTACGAGCAGTACTTC | CASSQEGWTSGAYEQYF
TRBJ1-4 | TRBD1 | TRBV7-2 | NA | TGTGCCAGCAGCTCCCGGACAGGGACTAATGAAAAACTGTTTTTT | CASSSRTGTNEKLFF
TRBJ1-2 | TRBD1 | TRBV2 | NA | TGTGCCAGCAGTACCAGGGGGACGGCTAACTATGGCTACACCTTC | CASSTRGTANYGYTF
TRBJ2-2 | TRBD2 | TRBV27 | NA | TGTGCCAGCAGTACTAGCGGGGGGGCTCGCACCGGGGAGCTGTTTTTT | CASSTSGGARTGELFF
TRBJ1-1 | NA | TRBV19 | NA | TGTGCCAGTAGGAGGAGGGCGAACACTGAAGCTTTCTTT | CASRRRANTEAFF
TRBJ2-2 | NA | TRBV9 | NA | TGTGCCAGCAGCGTACGCGGGGTGAACACCGGGGAGCTGTTTTTT | CASSVRGVNTGELFF
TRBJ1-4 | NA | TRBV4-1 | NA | TGCGCCAGCAGCCAAGATTCAGGGGCTAATGAAAAACTGTTTTTT | CASSQDSGANEKLFF
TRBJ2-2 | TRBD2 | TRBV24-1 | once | TGTGCCACCAGTGATTACCCTAGCGGGAAGACCGGGGAGCTGTTTTTT | CATSDYPSGKTGELFF
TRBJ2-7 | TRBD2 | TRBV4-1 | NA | TGCGCCAGCAGCCCTCGAGGACTAGCGTACCCCTACGAGCAGTACTTC | CASSPRGLAYPYEQYF
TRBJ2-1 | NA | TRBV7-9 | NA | TGTGCCAGCAGCCTGAACATCAATGAGCAGTTCTTC | CASSLNINEQFF
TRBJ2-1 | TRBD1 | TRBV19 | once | TGTGCCAGTAGTATCGCTCGGTACAGGGGCACCTACAATGAGCAGTTCTTC | CASSIARYRGTYNEQFF
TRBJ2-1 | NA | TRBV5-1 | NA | TGCGCCAGCAGCCTCAGCGGAAGCTCCTACAATGAGCAGTTCTTC | CASSLSGSSYNEQFF
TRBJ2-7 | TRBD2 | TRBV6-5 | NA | TGTGCCAGCAGTTACGAGGCGGGAGGAGGCAACGAGCAGTACTTC | CASSYEAGGGNEQYF
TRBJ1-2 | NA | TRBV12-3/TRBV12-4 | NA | TGTGCCAGCAGCCTACAGGGAGCCTATGGCTACACCTTC | CASSLQGAYGYTF
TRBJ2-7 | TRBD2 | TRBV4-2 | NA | TGTGCCAGCAGCCGGTATACCGGGACTAGCGGCTACGAGCAGTACTTC | CASSRYTGTSGYEQYF
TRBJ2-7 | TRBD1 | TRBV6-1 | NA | TGTGCCAGCAGTGAATTAGGGGGCAGCTCCTACGAGCAGTACTTC | CASSELGGSSYEQYF
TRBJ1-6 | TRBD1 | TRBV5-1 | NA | TGCGCCAGCAGCTTGGCCGGCAGGGGGTACTCACCCCTCCACTTT | CASSLAGRGYSPLHF
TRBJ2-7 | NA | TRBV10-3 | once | TGTGCCATCAGTGACCCTTTAACTCGGCGGAGCTCCTACGAGCAGTACTTC | CAISDPLTRRSSYEQYF
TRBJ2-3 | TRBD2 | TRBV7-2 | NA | TGTGCCAGCAGCTTAGCTGGGACTAGCGGCACAGATACGCAGTATTTT | CASSLAGTSGTDTQYF
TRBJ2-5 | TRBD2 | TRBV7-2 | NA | TGTGCCAGCAGCCTGGGACTAGCGGGGGCGTGGGAGACCCAGTACTTC | CASSLGLAGAWETQYF
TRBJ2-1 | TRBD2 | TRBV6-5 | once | TGTGCCAGCATCCCGTTAAGCGGGGGTTACAATGAGCAGTTCTTC | CASIPLSGGYNEQFF
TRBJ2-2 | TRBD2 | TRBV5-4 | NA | TGTGCCAGCAGCTTGGATGCGGGGGTTACCACCGGGGAGCTGTTTTTT | CASSLDAGVTTGELFF
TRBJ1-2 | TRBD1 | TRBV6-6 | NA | TGTGCCAGCAGCACAGGGGTTCCAGGCTACACCTTC | CASSTGVPGYTF
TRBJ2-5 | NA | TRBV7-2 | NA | TGTGCCAGCAGAGAAGGCTGGAGAGGAGAGACCCAGTACTTC | CASREGWRGETQYF
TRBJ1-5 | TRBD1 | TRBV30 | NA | TGTGCCTGGAGTAAGGGGGCAAGCAATCAGCCCCAGCATTTT | CAWSKGASNQPQHF
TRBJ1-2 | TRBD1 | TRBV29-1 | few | TGCAGCGGGAGGACAGGGCAGGGCTATGGCTACACCTTC | CSGRTGQGYGYTF
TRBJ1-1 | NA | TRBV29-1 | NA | TGCCAGGCGATGAACACTGAAGCTTTCTTT | CQAMNTEAFF
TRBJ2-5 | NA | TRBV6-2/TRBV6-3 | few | TGTGCCAGCAGTCGTTGGCCTCAAGAGACCCAGTACTTC | CASSRWPQETQYF
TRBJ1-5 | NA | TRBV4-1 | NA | TGCGCCAGCAGCCCGCTGACTAATAGCAATCAGCCCCAGCATTTT | CASSPLTNSNQPQHF